Sequencing of this T cell receptor beta chain was carried out in a study of CD8+ T cells in alopecia areata (dated by TCRdb to about 2018). Broadly, across the study: Treated patients were enrolled in an open-label pilot trial of oral tofacitinib, 5 to 10 mg twice daily, for moderate-to-severe alopecia areata. RNA was extracted with the PAXgene miRNA kit for fixed scalp, the miRNeasy kit for PBMCs, and the RNeasy kit for mouse skin. Scalp clonality was compared across normal scalp (n=4), patchy alopecia areata scalp (n=8), and alopecia totalis/universalis scalp (n=8). Biopsies were taken from tofacitinib-treated patients at baseline and at 4 and 24 weeks of treatment, and a later scalp biopsy was taken in several of the tofacitinib-treated patients. High-throughput TCRbeta sequencing was used to examine T cell clonal expansion in alopecia areata in both the C3H/HeJ mouse model and human patients. Patients received tofacitinib for 6 to 18 months and were then followed off drug for 6 months to check for delayed response and recurrence. Scalp tissue and sorted CD4+ and CD8+ peripheral blood T cells from patchy and totalis/universalis alopecia areata patients and from healthy controls were covered by human TCRbeta sequencing. TCRbeta CDR3 regions were amplified by immunoSEQ multiplex PCR with 35 Vbeta forward and 13 Jbeta reverse primers.

Notes on this clone: The antigen it binds to is not known. Base qualities are not provided; no much larger clone lies one nucleotide away.

The sample's time point, from its label and the paper: baseline before oral tofacitinib. Lesional scalp punch biopsies and peripheral blood were obtained from alopecia areata patients. PBMCs were separated by density centrifugation and stained for CD3, CD4 and CD8, after which CD4+ and CD8+ T cells were sorted on a FACSAria. Deletion took 0 bases off V and 0 bases off J, with a span of 3 bases between the germline ends. The germline V gene provides CDR1 SGHDT and CDR2 YYEEEE. Spanning cysteine to phenylalanine, the CDR3 consists of 13 amino acids. The sequence is cut down to CDR3 DNA, 39 bases in frame from base 1. The paper's findings and limits, for the study overall: Compared with normal scalp, lesional scalp, particularly in alopecia totalis/universalis, had higher clonality and more expanded CD8+ clones, which suggests antigenic drive. Resident alphabeta T cells in normal human skin are also sequenced, complicating scalp TCR repertoire analysis, unlike mouse skin dominated by gammadelta T cells. Compared with mice, TCR sequences shared between patients were less clear, possibly partly because of HLA diversity across the patient population.

Receptors were amplified or captured by the immunoSEQ multiplex PCR assay. For TCR sequencing, RNA was extracted from every sample and reverse transcribed into cDNA to serve as template. SuperScript III was used to make first-strand cDNA, primed with a 2:1 mix of oligo-dT and random hexamers. A synthetic immune receptor repertoire was used to gauge amplification bias, and whatever bias remained was removed computationally. The study's processing was this. Raw reads were preprocessed for error removal, and CDR3 was defined according to IMGT conventions as running from the conserved cysteine to phenylalanine. Clonality was calculated as 1 minus Shannon entropy normalized by log2 of the number of productive unique TCRs. Whether each scalp clone was CD4 or CD8 was inferred by checking scalp TCRbeta sequences against the CD4 and CD8 repertoires from sorted blood. TCRdb took this table from immuneACCESS and kept in-frame rearrangements with V and J called. Such tables lack part of the clones; where checked against another copy, unresolved V genes explain under half of the gap, and the rest is unexplained. The V and J calls and clone size are taken from that table; D and trimming were inferred from the DNA. This sample lists more than 200,000 clones; around two thirds were detected once. The ten largest clones capture 1% to 1.5% of the sample.

Here the sequenced sample was CD4+ T cells sorted from blood, taken at week 0. This TCR was sampled from a human donor with alopecia areata. The receptor chain draws on TRBV5-6 and TRBJ1-1; the D gene remains uncertain. The CDR3 is CASSLEVNTEAFF. The DNA sequence is as follows: TGTGCCAGCAGCTTGGAGGTGAACACTGAAGCTTTCTTT.